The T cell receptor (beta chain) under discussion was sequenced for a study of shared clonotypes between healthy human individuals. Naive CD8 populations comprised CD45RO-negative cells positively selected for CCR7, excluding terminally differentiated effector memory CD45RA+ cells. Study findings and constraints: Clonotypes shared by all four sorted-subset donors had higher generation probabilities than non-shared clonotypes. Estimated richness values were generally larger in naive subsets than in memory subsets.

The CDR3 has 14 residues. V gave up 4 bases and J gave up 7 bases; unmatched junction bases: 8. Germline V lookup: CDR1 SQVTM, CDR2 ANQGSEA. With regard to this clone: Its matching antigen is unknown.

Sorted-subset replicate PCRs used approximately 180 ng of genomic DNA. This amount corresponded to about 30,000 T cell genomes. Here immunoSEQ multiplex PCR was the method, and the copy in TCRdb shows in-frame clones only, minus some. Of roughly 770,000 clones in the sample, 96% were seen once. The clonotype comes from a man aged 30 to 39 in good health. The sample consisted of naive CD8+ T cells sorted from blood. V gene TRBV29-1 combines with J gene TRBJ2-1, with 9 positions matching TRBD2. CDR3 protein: CSVVAGDLLNEQFF. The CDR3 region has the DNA TGCAGCGTTGTAGCGGGAGACCTGTTGAATGAGCAGTTCTTC.